These T cell receptor beta chains were read from a single sample in a study of T cell repertoires in ileal Crohn's disease. Libraries were prepared by immunoSEQ multiplex PCR; TCRdb keeps only in-frame clonotypes and omits some of them. The table lists about 5,500 clones, roughly 80% of them singletons. The sequencing sample was made of ileal tissue. The receptors shown here come from an adult with Crohn's disease. CDR3s include the opening cysteine and the closing phenylalanine or tryptophan. Fields, in order: CDR3 length, V gene, J gene, clone size, CDR3 protein. Not every row has a clone size; where given, it reads once, few, many or a size class.

>16|TRBV30|TRBJ2-3|NA
CAWTRTISPPTDTQYF
>17|TRBV11-2|TRBJ2-7|NA
CASSQGRAAGDPHEQYF
>15|TRBV28|TRBJ1-1|NA
CASSLLVQGNTEAFF
>15|TRBV19|TRBJ1-2|NA
CASSLMRAAFDGYTF
>13|TRBV5-1|TRBJ1-2|NA
CASSPGQYYGYTF
>14|TRBV7-9|TRBJ2-7|NA
CASSFGRGFNEQYF
>13|TRBV30|TRBJ1-1|NA
CAWDLGGHTEAFF
>14|TRBV18|TRBJ1-1|NA
CASSVTGTGTEAFF
>13|TRBV7-9|TRBJ1-2|NA
CASSPDGNYGYTF
>16|TRBV6-1|TRBJ1-4|NA
CASSERDSSTNEKLFF
>14|TRBV2|TRBJ1-2|NA
CASSEPTGLDGYTF
>18|TRBV11-2|TRBJ2-2|few
CASSLEQTSGGPIGELFF
>13|TRBV30|TRBJ2-3|NA
CASGQGKTDTQYF
>16|TRBV4-2|TRBJ2-5|few
CASSQDRGQGAETQYF
>18|TRBV28|TRBJ2-2|NA
CASSNHGLAHTKTGELFF
>13|TRBV28|TRBJ2-7|NA
CASHGQGRYEQYF
>13|TRBV18|TRBJ2-7|NA
CASSPLASYEQYF
>17|TRBV5-1|TRBJ2-3|once
CASSLAATGDYTDTQYF
>15|TRBV7-9|TRBJ1-2|NA
CASSRSGGEGYGYTF
>16|TRBV9|TRBJ2-7|NA
CASSVGAGTGEYEQYF
>15|TRBV6-1|TRBJ1-4|few
CASSHERVTNEKLFF
>14|TRBV4-3|TRBJ2-3|NA
CASSFSPGADTQYF
>12|TRBV30|TRBJ2-7|NA
CASRVGSYEQYF
>13|TRBV29-1|TRBJ1-5|NA
CSVTGGSNQPQHF
>16|TRBV6-1|TRBJ2-5|NA
CASSERGLAGGETQYF
>15|TRBV4-3|TRBJ2-7|NA
CASSQDSGSIYEQYF
>19|TRBV5-1|TRBJ2-7|NA
CASSPPLGPGQIITYEQYF